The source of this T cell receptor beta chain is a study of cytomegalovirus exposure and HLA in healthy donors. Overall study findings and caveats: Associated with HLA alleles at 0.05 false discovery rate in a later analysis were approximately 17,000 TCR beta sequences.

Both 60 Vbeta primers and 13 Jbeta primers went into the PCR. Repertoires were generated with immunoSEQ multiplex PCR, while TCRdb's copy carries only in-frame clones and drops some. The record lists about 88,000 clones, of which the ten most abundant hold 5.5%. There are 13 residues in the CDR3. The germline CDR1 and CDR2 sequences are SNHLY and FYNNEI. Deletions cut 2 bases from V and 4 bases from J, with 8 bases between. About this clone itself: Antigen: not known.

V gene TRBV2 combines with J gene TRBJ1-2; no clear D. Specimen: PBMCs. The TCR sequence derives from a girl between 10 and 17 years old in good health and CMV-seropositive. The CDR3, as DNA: TGTGCCAGCAGTGAACAGGAAGCCTATGGCTACACCTTC. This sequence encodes CASSEQEAYGYTF.